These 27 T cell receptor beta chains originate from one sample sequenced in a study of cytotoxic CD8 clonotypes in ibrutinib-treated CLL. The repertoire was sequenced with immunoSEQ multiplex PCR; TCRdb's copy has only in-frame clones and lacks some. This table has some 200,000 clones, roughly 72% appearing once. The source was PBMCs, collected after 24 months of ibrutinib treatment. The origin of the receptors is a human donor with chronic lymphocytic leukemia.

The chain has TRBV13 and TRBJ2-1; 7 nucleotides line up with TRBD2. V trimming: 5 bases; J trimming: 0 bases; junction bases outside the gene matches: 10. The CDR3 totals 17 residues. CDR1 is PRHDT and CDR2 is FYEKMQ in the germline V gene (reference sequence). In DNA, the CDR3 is TGTGCCAGCAGCCAGCCTCGACTAGCCCGCTCCTACAATGAGCAGTTCTTC. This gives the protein CASSQPRLARSYNEQFF.

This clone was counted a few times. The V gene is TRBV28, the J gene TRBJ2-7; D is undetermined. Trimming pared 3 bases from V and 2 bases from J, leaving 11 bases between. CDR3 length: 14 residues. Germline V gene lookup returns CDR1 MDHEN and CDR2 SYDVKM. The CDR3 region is CASSFVGPTYEQYF. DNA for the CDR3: TGTGCCAGCAGTTTCGTAGGGCCTACCTACGAGCAGTACTTC.

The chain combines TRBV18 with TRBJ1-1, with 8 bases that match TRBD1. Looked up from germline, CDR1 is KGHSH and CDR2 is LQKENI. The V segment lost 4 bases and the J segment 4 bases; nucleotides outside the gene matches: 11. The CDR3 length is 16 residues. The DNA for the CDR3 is TGTGCCAGCTCACGCGGACGACAGGGGACGGTCACTGAAGCTTTCTTT. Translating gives CASSRGRQGTVTEAFF.

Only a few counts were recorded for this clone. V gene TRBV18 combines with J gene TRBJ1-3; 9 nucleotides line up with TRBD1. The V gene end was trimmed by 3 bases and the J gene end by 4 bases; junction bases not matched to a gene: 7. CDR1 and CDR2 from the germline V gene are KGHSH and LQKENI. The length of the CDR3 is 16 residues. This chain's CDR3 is CASSPQPQGAGNTIYF. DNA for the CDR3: TGTGCCAGCTCACCCCAGCCACAGGGGGCAGGAAACACCATATATTTT.

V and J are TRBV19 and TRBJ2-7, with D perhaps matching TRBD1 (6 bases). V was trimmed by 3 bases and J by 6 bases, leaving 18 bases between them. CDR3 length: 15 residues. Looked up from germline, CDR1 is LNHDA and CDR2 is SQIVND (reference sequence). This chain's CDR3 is CASSISNRDFFEQYF. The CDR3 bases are TGTGCCAGTAGTATCTCGAACAGGGATTTTTTCGAGCAGTACTTC.

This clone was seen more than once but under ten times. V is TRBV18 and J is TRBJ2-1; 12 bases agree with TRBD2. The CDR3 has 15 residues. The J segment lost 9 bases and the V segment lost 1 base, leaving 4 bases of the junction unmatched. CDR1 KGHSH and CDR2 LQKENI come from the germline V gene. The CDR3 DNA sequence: TGTGCCAGCTCACCACTCCTAGCGGGAGGGCCTGAGCAGTTCTTC. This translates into CASSPLLAGGPEQFF.

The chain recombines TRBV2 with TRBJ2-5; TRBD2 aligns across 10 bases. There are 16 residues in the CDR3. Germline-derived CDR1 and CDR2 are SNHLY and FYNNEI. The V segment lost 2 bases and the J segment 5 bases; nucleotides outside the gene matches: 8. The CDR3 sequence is CASSEHPAGGAETQYF. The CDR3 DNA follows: TGTGCCAGCAGTGAACATCCAGCGGGAGGGGCGGAGACCCAGTACTTC.

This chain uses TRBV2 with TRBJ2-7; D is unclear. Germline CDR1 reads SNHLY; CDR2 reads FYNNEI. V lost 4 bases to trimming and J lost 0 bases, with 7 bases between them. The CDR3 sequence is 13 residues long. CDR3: CASSAPSSYEQYF. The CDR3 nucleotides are TGTGCCAGCAGTGCCCCGTCCTCCTACGAGCAGTACTTC. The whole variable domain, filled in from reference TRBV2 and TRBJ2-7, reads EPEVTQTPSHQVTQMGQEVILRCVPISNHLYFYWYRQILGQKVEFLVSFYNNEISEKSEIFDDQFSVERPDGSNFTLKIRSTKLEDSAMYFCASSAPSSYEQYFGPGTRLTVT.

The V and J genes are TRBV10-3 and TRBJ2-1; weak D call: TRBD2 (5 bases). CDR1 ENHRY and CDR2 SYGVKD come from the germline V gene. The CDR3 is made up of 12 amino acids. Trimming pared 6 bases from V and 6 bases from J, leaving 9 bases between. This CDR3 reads CAIRDLTNEQFF. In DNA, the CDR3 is TGTGCCATCAGGGACTTAACCAATGAGCAGTTCTTC.

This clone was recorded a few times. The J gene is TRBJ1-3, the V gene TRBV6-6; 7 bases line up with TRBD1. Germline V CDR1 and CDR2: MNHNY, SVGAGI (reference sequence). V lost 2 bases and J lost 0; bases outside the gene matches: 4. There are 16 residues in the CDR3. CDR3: CASSYTGQASGNTIYF. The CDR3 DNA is TGTGCCAGCAGTTACACTGGACAGGCCTCTGGAAACACCATATATTTT.

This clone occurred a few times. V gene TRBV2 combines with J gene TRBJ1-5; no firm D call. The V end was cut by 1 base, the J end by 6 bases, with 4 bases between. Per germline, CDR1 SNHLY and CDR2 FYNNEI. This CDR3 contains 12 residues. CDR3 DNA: TGTGCCAGCAGTGAAGGAAGTCAGCCCCAGCATTTT. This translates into CASSEGSQPQHF.

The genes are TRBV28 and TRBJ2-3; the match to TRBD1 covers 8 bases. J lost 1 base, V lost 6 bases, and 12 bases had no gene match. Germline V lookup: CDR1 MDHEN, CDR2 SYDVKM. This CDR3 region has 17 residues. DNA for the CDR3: TGTGCCAGCAGCATTCCTGCAGGGGGCTTCGGCACAGATACGCAGTATTTT. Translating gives CASSIPAGGFGTDTQYF.

CDR3 protein: CASSLRTGDGYTF. CDR3 nucleotides: TGCGCCAGCAGCTTAAGGACAGGAGATGGCTACACCTTC. V and J are TRBV5-1 and TRBJ1-2, with 7 bases identical to TRBD1. Germline assignment: CDR1 SGHRS and CDR2 YFSETQ. This CDR3 has 13 amino acids. With 2 bases clipped from V and 6 bases from J, the junction kept 4 bases outside the gene matches.

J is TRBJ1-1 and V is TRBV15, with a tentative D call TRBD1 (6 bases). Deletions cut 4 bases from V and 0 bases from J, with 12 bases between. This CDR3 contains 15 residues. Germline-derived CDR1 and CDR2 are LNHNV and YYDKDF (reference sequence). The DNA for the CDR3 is TGTGCCACCAGCACCTTGACAGGCTTGAACACTGAAGCTTTCTTT. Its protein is CATSTLTGLNTEAFF.

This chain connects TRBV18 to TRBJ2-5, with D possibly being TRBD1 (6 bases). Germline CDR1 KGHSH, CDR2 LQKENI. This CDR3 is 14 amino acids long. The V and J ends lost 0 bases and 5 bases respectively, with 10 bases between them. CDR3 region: CASSPPQGTETQYF. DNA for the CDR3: TGTGCCAGCTCACCACCACAGGGAACGGAGACCCAGTACTTC.

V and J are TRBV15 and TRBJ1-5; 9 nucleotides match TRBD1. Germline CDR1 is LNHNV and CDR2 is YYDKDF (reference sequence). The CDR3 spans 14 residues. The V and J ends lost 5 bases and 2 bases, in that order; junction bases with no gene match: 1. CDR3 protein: CATSWDRGNQPQHF. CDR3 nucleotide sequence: TGTGCCACCAGCTGGGACAGGGGCAATCAGCCCCAGCATTTT.

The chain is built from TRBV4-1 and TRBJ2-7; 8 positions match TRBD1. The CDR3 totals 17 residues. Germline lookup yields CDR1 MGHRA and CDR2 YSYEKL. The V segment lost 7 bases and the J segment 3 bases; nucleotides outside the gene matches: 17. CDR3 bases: TGCGCCAGCACCAAGACGACAGGGGAAGGTGTCTACTACGAGCAGTACTTC. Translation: CASTKTTGEGVYYEQYF.

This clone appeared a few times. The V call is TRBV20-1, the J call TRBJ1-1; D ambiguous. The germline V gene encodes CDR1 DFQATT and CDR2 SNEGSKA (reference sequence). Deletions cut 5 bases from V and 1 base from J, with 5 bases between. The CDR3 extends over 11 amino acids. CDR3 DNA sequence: TGCAGTGCTCATCCGAACACTGAAGCTTTCTTT. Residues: CSAHPNTEAFF.

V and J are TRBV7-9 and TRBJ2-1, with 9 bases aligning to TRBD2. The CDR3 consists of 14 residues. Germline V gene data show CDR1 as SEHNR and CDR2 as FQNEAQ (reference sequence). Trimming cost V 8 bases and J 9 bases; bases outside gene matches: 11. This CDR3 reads CASDRAGGPGEQFF. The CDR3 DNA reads TGTGCCAGCGATCGGGCGGGAGGGCCCGGTGAGCAGTTCTTC.

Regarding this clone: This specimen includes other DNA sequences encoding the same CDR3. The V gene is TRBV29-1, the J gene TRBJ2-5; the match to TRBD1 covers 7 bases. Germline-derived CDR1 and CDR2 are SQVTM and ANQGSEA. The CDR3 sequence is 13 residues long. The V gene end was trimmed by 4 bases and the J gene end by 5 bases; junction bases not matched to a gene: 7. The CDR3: CSVGQGVRETQYF. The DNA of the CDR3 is TGCAGCGTTGGTCAGGGGGTCCGGGAGACCCAGTACTTC.

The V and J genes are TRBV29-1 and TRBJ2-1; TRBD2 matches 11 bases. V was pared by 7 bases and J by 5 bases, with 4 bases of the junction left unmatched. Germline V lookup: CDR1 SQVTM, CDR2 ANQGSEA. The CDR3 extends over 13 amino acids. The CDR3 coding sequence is TGCAGCGCCGGGACTAGCGGTAACAATGAGCAGTTCTTC. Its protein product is CSAGTSGNNEQFF.

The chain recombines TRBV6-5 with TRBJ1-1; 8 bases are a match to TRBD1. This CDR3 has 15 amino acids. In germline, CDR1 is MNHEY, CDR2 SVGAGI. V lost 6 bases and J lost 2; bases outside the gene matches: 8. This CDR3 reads CASSRPGQGNTEAFF. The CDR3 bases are TGTGCCAGCAGCCGACCCGGACAGGGAAACACTGAAGCTTTCTTT.

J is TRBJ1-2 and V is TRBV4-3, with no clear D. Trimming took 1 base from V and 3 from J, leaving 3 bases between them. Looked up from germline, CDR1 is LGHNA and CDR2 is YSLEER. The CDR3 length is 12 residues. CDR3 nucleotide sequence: TGCGCCAGCAGCCAAGGCGACTATGGCTACACCTTC. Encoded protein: CASSQGDYGYTF.

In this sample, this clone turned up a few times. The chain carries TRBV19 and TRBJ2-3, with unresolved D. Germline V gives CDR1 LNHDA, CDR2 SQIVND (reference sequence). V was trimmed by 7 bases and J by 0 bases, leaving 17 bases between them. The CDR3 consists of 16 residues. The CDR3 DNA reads TGTGCCAGTAAGCCCGAAGGCCAGGCCAGCACAGATACGCAGTATTTT. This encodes CASKPEGQASTDTQYF.

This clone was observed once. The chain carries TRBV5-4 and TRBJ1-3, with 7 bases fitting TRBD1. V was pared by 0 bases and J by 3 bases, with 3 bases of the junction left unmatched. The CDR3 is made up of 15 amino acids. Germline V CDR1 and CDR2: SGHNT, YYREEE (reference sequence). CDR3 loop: CASSLATGIGNTIYF. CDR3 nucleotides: TGTGCCAGCAGCTTGGCGACAGGGATTGGAAACACCATATATTTT.

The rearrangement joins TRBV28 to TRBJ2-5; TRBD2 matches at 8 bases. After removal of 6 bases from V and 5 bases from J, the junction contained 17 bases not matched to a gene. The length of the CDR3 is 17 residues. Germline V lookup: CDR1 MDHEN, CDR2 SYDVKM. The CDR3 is CASSLLPGTSPGETQYF. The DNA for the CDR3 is TGTGCCAGCAGCCTTCTCCCGGGGACTAGTCCCGGGGAGACCCAGTACTTC.

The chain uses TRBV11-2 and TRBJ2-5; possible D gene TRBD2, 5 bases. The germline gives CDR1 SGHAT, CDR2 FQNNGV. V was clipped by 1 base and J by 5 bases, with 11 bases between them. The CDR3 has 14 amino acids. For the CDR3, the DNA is TGTGCCAGCAGCTTAGCCCTAGCTACGGAGACCCAGTACTTC. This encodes CASSLALATETQYF.